This section outlines one T cell receptor beta chain sequence together with its context. Its antigen is still unknown. TCRdb reprocessed the multiplex PCR reads with MiXCR, giving one entry per CDR3 protein. This table holds approximately 140,000 distinct CDR3 sequences, approximately 29% found once. Samples came from axillary lymph nodes draining the breast cancer. These data are taken from a study of breast tumors, draining lymph nodes, adjacent tissues. General observations from the study: Compared with basal-like, luminal-like tumors shared significantly more repertoire with nontumor tissue. Most tumor T cells seemingly derive from lymph node, then expand in tumor. Tumors had less TCR diversity than lymph nodes, more than nontumor tissue.

In germline, CDR1 is LNHDA, CDR2 SQIVND (reference sequence). This CDR3 has 15 amino acids. Trimming removed 8 bases from V and 5 bases from J, with 21 bases in between. The receptor comes from a female donor with breast cancer. Some clones in this sample may be carry-over from other donors' samples. The sample was axillary lymph node tissue. The rearrangement links TRBV19 to TRBJ2-5; tentatively, D is TRBD1 or TRBD2 (5 bases each). CDR3 DNA sequence: TGTGCCAGTTATGCAGGGAGAAACACCGGGGAGACCCAGTACTTC. Encoded protein: CASYAGRNTGETQYF.